Listed below are T cell receptor beta chains from one sample, sequenced in a study of blood T cell repertoires in COVID-19. The repertoire was sequenced with immunoSEQ multiplex PCR; TCRdb's copy has only in-frame clones and lacks some. The profile shows under 350,000 clones, approximately 85% of them singletons. Sequencing used peripheral blood. All receptors derive from a human donor in a cohort sampled during active COVID-19. Both conserved end residues are part of each CDR3. The order of the fields is V gene, clone size, D gene, J gene, CDR3 length, CDR3 protein, CDR3 DNA. The D gene is left open where the match is weak. Clone size is shown for a subset of rows, as once, few, many or a class of expanded clone.

TRBV7-9,.,.,TRBJ1-1,13,CASKGRENTEAFF,TGTGCCAGCAAGGGGCGGGAGAACACTGAAGCTTTCTTT
TRBV30,.,TRBD1,TRBJ2-7,15,CAWSARGQGVAEQYF,TGTGCCTGGAGTGCACGCGGGCAGGGGGTCGCCGAGCAGTACTTC
TRBV10-3,.,.,TRBJ1-5,17,CAISESISGASNQPQHF,TGTGCCATCAGTGAGTCGATCTCAGGGGCCAGCAATCAGCCCCAGCATTTT
TRBV9,.,.,TRBJ2-1,13,CASSTSSYNEQFF,TGTGCCAGCAGCACGAGCTCCTACAATGAGCAGTTCTTC
TRBV4-1,.,TRBD2,TRBJ2-7,15,CASSSTSGGTYEQYF,TGCGCCAGCAGCTCAACTAGCGGGGGAACCTACGAGCAGTACTTC
TRBV30,.,.,TRBJ1-1,13,CAWRGQKNTEAFF,TGTGCCTGGAGAGGACAGAAAAACACTGAAGCTTTCTTT
TRBV3-1/TRBV3-2,.,.,TRBJ1-2,14,CASSPYPVNYGYTF,TGTGCCAGCAGCCCATACCCGGTGAACTATGGCTACACCTTC
TRBV21-1,.,.,TRBJ1-5,17,CASSKRTVLGSNQPQHF,TGTGCCAGCAGCAAGAGGACAGTCCTGGGATCCAATCAGCCCCAGCATTTT
TRBV5-4,.,.,TRBJ1-6,15,CASSLGVGTRSPLHF,TGTGCCAGCAGCTTGGGGGTGGGGACTCGATCACCCCTCCACTTT
TRBV7-2,few,TRBD2,TRBJ2-7,15,CASSPKTSGGYEQYF,TGTGCCAGCAGCCCTAAGACTAGCGGGGGTTACGAGCAGTACTTC
TRBV14,.,.,TRBJ1-3,15,CASSQTRVSGNTIYF,TGTGCCAGCAGCCAAACCAGGGTGTCTGGAAACACCATATATTTT
TRBV29-1,.,.,TRBJ2-7,12,CSVDKGRHEQYF,TGCAGCGTTGATAAGGGGCGCCACGAGCAGTACTTC
TRBV7-9,.,.,TRBJ1-3,15,CASSFSGNSGNTIYF,TGTGCCAGCAGCTTTTCAGGAAACTCTGGAAACACCATATATTTT
TRBV5-6,.,.,TRBJ1-2,13,CASSFTGPYGYTF,TGTGCCAGCAGTTTCACAGGGCCCTATGGCTACACCTTC
TRBV29-1,.,TRBD1,TRBJ2-7,15,CSVTGIHRGVHEQYF,TGCAGCGTCACTGGTATCCACAGGGGTGTGCACGAGCAGTACTTC
TRBV7-8,.,.,TRBJ1-4,13,CASSPLRGGRLFF,TGTGCCAGCAGCCCATTGAGGGGGGGAAGGCTGTTTTTT
TRBV9,.,TRBD1,TRBJ1-2,13,CASSETGGYGYTF,TGTGCCAGCAGCGAAACAGGGGGCTATGGCTACACCTTC
TRBV19,.,TRBD1,TRBJ2-2,17,CASSFTPGQDYTGELFF,TGTGCCAGTAGTTTCACACCGGGACAGGACTACACCGGGGAGCTGTTTTTT
TRBV3-1/TRBV3-2,.,.,TRBJ1-2,16,CASSPRPGALLYGYTF,TGTGCCAGCAGCCCCCGTCCCGGAGCCCTCCTCTATGGCTACACCTTC
TRBV11-1,.,.,TRBJ2-1,14,CASSDAADFNEQFF,TGTGCCAGCAGCGACGCGGCAGATTTCAATGAGCAGTTCTTC
TRBV6-2/TRBV6-3,.,TRBD1,TRBJ1-5,16,CASSSIGTVWVQPQHF,TGTGCCAGCAGTTCTATCGGGACAGTGTGGGTTCAGCCCCAGCATTTT
TRBV5-4,.,TRBD2,TRBJ2-7,15,CASSLAGGNSYEQYF,TGTGCCAGCAGCTTGGCCGGGGGGAATTCCTACGAGCAGTACTTC
TRBV19,.,.,TRBJ2-2,16,CASSIDQAPNTGELFF,TGTGCCAGTAGTATAGATCAGGCGCCGAACACCGGGGAGCTGTTTTTT
TRBV19,.,.,TRBJ1-5,13,CASSMTGRLPQHF,TGTGCCAGTAGTATGACGGGGAGATTGCCCCAGCATTTT
TRBV24-1,.,TRBD1,TRBJ2-1,14,CATTPGQGSNEQFF,TGTGCCACCACTCCGGGACAGGGTTCCAATGAGCAGTTCTTC
TRBV30,.,.,TRBJ2-2,15,CAWSPPTVNTGELFF,TGTGCCTGGAGTCCTCCGACAGTGAACACCGGGGAGCTGTTTTTT
TRBV7-9,.,.,TRBJ2-3,16,CASSPPGGSSTDTQYF,TGTGCCAGCAGCCCCCCTGGGGGGTCCTCCACAGATACGCAGTATTTT
TRBV27,.,TRBD2,TRBJ2-3,14,CASQRGGIADTQYF,TGTGCCAGCCAGCGGGGGGGTATCGCAGATACGCAGTATTTT
TRBV2,.,.,TRBJ1-4,13,CASRGQINEKLFF,TGTGCCAGCAGGGGGCAGATTAATGAAAAACTGTTTTTT
TRBV7-7,.,.,TRBJ2-1,12,CASSLPYNEQFF,TGTGCCAGCAGCTTACCGTACAATGAGCAGTTCTTC
TRBV6-5,.,.,TRBJ1-4,13,CASSYYPGGKLFF,TGTGCCAGCAGTTACTATCCCGGGGGAAAACTGTTTTTT
TRBV24-1,.,TRBD1,TRBJ2-3,12,CATGQGTDTQYF,TGTGCCACCGGACAGGGAACAGATACGCAGTATTTT
TRBV5-1,once,.,TRBJ1-2,16,CASSLNGQNANYGYTF,TGCGCCAGCAGCTTAAACGGACAGAACGCTAACTATGGCTACACCTTC
TRBV5-8,.,.,TRBJ2-3,14,CASSLGDSTDTQYF,TGTGCCAGCAGCTTGGGGGACTCCACAGATACGCAGTATTTT
TRBV7-3,.,TRBD2,TRBJ2-3,14,CASSSSGEALPQYF,TGTGCCAGCAGCTCTAGCGGGGAAGCACTACCCCAGTATTTT
TRBV18,.,TRBD1,TRBJ1-2,12,CASSPDREGYTF,TGTGCCAGCTCACCAGACAGGGAGGGCTACACCTTC
TRBV6-1,.,TRBD2,TRBJ2-1,15,CASSEAEGRVNEQFF,TGTGCCAGCAGTGAAGCGGAGGGGAGGGTGAATGAGCAGTTCTTC
TRBV25-1,.,TRBD1,TRBJ2-7,14,CASSEGQGIYEQYF,TGTGCCAGCAGTGAGGGACAGGGAATCTACGAGCAGTACTTC
TRBV24-1,.,TRBD1,TRBJ1-4,15,CATSDSDRVGEKLFF,TGTGCCACCAGTGATTCGGACAGGGTGGGAGAAAAACTGTTTTTT
TRBV24-1,.,.,TRBJ1-3,13,CATSEASGNTIYF,TGTGCCACCAGTGAAGCTTCTGGAAACACCATATATTTT
TRBV5-4,.,TRBD1,TRBJ2-7,15,CASSQRTGDSYEQYF,TGTGCCAGCAGCCAGCGGACAGGGGACTCCTACGAGCAGTACTTC
TRBV30,.,TRBD1,TRBJ1-1,13,CAFFRDSYTEAFF,TGTGCCTTCTTCCGGGACAGCTACACTGAAGCTTTCTTT
TRBV7-9,.,.,TRBJ2-3,14,CASSPRLSTDTQYF,TGTGCCAGCAGCCCCCGGTTGTCCACAGATACGCAGTATTTT
TRBV2,.,TRBD2,TRBJ2-6,19,CASSARLAGARSGANVLTF,TGTGCCAGCAGTGCCCGACTAGCGGGGGCTCGTTCTGGGGCCAACGTCCTGACTTTC
TRBV9,.,TRBD2,TRBJ2-5,15,CASSPRLADPWDQYF,TGTGCCAGCAGCCCTAGGCTAGCGGACCCCTGGGACCAGTACTTC
TRBV7-9,.,.,TRBJ1-5,15,CASSLAGGAGQPQHF,TGTGCCAGCAGCTTAGCGGGGGGGGCCGGTCAGCCCCAGCATTTT
TRBV2,.,TRBD1,TRBJ1-6,13,CASSGGGNSPLHF,TGTGCCAGCTCAGGGGGCGGAAATTCACCCCTCCACTTT
TRBV6-5,.,.,TRBJ1-1,11,CASKLNTEAFF,TGTGCCAGCAAACTAAACACTGAAGCTTTCTTT
TRBV5-6,.,TRBD1,TRBJ1-4,15,CASRLGTGTTEKLFF,TGTGCCAGCAGACTGGGGACAGGCACAACTGAAAAACTGTTTTTT
TRBV7-9,once,TRBD1,TRBJ1-5,14,CASSLGTGFQPQHF,TGTGCCAGCAGCTTGGGGACAGGGTTCCAGCCCCAGCATTTT
TRBV5-1,few,.,TRBJ2-3,14,CASSPPGGTDTQYF,TGCGCCAGCAGCCCTCCAGGGGGCACAGATACGCAGTATTTT
TRBV19,.,TRBD1,TRBJ1-2,18,CASSIIPGQGNGFYGYTF,TGTGCCAGTAGTATAATTCCGGGACAGGGAAATGGATTCTATGGCTACACCTTC
TRBV27,.,TRBD1,TRBJ1-1,14,CASSFGQARTEAFF,TGTGCCAGCAGTTTTGGACAGGCCAGGACTGAAGCTTTCTTT
TRBV28,once,.,TRBJ1-6,14,CASRQGGVVSPLHF,TGTGCCAGCAGGCAGGGTGGGGTCGTTTCACCCCTCCACTTT
TRBV28,.,TRBD1,TRBJ1-2,12,CASTSGDRDYTF,TGTGCCAGCACCTCGGGGGACAGGGACTACACCTTC
TRBV4-2,.,TRBD1,TRBJ1-6,13,CASSQVETGTLHF,TGTGCCAGCAGCCAAGTGGAGACAGGGACCCTCCACTTT
TRBV5-1,once,.,TRBJ2-5,15,CASSLPGVSMETQYF,TGCGCCAGCAGCTTGCCAGGGGTCTCGATGGAGACCCAGTACTTC
TRBV5-1,.,TRBD2,TRBJ2-7,15,CASSLYRGVSYEQYF,TGCGCCAGCAGCTTGTACCGGGGGGTCTCCTACGAGCAGTACTTC
TRBV19,.,TRBD1,TRBJ1-3,13,CASRDRGGNTIYF,TGTGCCAGTCGCGACAGGGGTGGAAACACCATATATTTT